The T cell receptor beta chain under discussion was sequenced for a study of identical twins' blood T cells. There are 11 residues in the CDR3. Trimming left V 6 bases short and J 7 bases short, with 12 bases between. The germline V gene encodes CDR1 DFQATT and CDR2 SNEGSKA (reference sequence). Three pairs of healthy female monozygous twins were the donors. Reared together, all three twin pairs probably met the same infectious agents and vaccines. Each CDR3 protein gets one entry after TCRdb re-called the 5' RACE reads with MiXCR. Seen here are 350,000 to 400,000 distinct CDR3 sequences, 25% to 35% observed once, and the top ten hold 5.5% to 7%.

The sample was PBMCs. V and J are TRBV20-1 and TRBJ2-5; D uncertain. This clonotype originated in a woman aged 18-49 years in good health. CDR3 in DNA: TGCAGTGCCAATACGTTCGGGACCCAGTACTTC. It yields the protein CSANTFGTQYF.